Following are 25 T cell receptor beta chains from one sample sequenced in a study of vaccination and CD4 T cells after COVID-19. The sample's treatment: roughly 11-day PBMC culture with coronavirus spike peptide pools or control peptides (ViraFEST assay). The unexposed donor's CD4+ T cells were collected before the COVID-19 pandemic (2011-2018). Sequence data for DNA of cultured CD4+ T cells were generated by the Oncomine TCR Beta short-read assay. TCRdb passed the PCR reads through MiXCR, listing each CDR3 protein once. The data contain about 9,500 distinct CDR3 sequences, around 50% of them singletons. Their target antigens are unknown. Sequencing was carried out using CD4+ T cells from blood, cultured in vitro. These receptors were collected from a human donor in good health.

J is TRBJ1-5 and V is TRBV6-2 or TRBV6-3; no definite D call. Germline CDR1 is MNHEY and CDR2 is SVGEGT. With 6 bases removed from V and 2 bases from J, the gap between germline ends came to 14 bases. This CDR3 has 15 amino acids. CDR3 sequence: CASRQQGAGNQPQHF. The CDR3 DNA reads TGTGCCAGCAGACAACAAGGAGCTGGCAATCAGCCCCAGCATTTT.

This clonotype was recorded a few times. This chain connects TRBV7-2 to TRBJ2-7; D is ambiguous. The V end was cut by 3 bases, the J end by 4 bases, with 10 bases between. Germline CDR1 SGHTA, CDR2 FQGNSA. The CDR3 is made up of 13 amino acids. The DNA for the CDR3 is TGTGCCAGCAGCTTGGGTGGCCAATACGAGCAGTACTTC. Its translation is CASSLGGQYEQYF. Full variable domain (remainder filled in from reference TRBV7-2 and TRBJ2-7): GAGVSQSPSNKVTEKGKDVELRCDPISGHTALYWYRQSLGQGLEFLIYFQGNSAPDKSGLPSDRFSAERTGGSVSTLTIQRTQQEDSAVYLCASSLGGQYEQYFGPGTRLTVT.

The DNA of the CDR3 is TGTGCCAGTAGAACCGGGACAGGAGGCAATCAGCCCCAGCATTTT. This codes for CASRTGTGGNQPQHF. V usage is TRBV19 and J usage is TRBJ1-5; 8 bases line up with TRBD1. There are 15 residues in the CDR3. Germline CDR1 is LNHDA and CDR2 is SQIVND (reference sequence). With V trimmed by 6 bases and J by 2 bases, 6 bases remained unmatched.

CDR3 nucleotide sequence: TGTGCCAGCAGCTTAATGGGACAGGGGAGGGAAAAACTGTTTTTT. Protein: CASSLMGQGREKLFF. V and J are TRBV11-2 and TRBJ1-4, with 10 nucleotides matching TRBD1. From germline, CDR1 is SGHAT and CDR2 FQNNGV. With V trimmed by 2 bases and J by 8 bases, 5 bases remained unmatched. The CDR3 has 15 amino acids.

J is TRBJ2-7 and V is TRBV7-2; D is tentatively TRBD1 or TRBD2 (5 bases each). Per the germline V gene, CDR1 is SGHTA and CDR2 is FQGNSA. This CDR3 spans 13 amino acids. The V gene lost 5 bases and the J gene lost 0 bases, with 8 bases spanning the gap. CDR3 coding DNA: TGTGCCAGCAGCCGGGACGTCTCCTACGAGCAGTACTTC. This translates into CASSRDVSYEQYF. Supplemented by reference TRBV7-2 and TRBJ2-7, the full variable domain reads GAGVSQSPSNKVTEKGKDVELRCDPISGHTALYWYRQSLGQGLEFLIYFQGNSAPDKSGLPSDRFSAERTGGSVSTLTIQRTQQEDSAVYLCASSRDVSYEQYFGPGTRLTVT.

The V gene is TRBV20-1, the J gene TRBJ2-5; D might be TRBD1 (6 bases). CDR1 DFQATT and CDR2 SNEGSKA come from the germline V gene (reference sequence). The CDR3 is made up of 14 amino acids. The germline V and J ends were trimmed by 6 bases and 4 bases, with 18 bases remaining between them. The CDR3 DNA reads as TGCAGTGCGACATCTAGTAGGGGGTTAGAGACCCAGTACTTC. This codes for CSATSSRGLETQYF.

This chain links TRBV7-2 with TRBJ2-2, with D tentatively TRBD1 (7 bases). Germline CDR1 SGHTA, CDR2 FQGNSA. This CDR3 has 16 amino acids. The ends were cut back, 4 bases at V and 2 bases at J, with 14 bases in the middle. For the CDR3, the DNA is TGTGCCAGCAGCTCCCACAGGGGAGGTAACACCGGGGAGCTGTTTTTT. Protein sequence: CASSSHRGGNTGELFF.

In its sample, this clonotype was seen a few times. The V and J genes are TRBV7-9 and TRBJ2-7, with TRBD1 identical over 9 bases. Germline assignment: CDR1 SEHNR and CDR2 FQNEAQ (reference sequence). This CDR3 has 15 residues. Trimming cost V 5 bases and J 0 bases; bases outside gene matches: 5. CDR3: CASSGTGWHSYEQYF. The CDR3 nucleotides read TGTGCCAGCAGCGGGACAGGGTGGCACTCCTACGAGCAGTACTTC.

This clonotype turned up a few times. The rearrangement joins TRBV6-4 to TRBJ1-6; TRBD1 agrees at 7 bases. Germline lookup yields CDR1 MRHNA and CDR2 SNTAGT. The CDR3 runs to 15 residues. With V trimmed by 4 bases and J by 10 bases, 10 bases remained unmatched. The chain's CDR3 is CASSATQGSSSPLHF. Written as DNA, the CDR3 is TGTGCCAGCAGTGCCACACAGGGGTCAAGCTCACCCCTCCACTTT.

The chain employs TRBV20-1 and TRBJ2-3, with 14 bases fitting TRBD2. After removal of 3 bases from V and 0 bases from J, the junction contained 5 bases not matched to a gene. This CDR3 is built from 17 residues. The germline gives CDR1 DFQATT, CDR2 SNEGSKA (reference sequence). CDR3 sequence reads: CSASGGLAGGSTDTQYF. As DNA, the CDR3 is TGCAGTGCTAGCGGCGGACTAGCGGGAGGCAGCACAGATACGCAGTATTTT.

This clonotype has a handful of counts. CDR3 loop: CSASPLINYEQYF. Written as DNA, the CDR3 is TGCAGTGCTAGCCCCCTAATCAACTACGAGCAGTACTTC. The chain joins TRBV20-1 to TRBJ2-7; D is unresolved. V was shortened by 3 bases and J by 3 bases, with 12 bases between the two germline ends. Germline V lookup: CDR1 DFQATT, CDR2 SNEGSKA (reference sequence). The CDR3 contains 13 residues.

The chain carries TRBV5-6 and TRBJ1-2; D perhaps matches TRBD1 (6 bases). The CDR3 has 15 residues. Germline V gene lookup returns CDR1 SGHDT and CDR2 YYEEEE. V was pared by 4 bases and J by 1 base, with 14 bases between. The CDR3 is CASSRGTGDNYGYTF. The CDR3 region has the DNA TGTGCCAGCAGCAGGGGGACGGGGGATAACTATGGCTACACCTTC.

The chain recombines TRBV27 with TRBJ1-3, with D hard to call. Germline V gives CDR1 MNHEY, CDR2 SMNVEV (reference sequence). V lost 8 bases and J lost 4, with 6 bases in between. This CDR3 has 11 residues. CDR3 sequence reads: CASARGNTIYF. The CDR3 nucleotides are TGTGCCAGCGCACGGGGAAACACCATATATTTT.

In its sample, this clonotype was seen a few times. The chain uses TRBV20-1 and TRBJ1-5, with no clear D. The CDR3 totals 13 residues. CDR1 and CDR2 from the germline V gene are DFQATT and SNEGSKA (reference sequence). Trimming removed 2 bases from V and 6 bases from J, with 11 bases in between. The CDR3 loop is CSARRPGGQPQHF. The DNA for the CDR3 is TGCAGTGCTAGAAGGCCAGGTGGTCAGCCCCAGCATTTT.

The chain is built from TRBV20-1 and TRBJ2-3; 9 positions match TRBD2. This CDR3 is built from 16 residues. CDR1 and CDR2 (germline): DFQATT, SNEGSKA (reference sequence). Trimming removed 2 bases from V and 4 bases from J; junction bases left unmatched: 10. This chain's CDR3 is CSARWAAGGTADTQYF. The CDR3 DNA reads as TGCAGTGCTAGATGGGCGGCGGGGGGGACGGCAGATACGCAGTATTTT.

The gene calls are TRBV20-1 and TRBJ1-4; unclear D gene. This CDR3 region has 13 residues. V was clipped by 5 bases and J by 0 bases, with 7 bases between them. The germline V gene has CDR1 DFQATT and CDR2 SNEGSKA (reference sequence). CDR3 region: CSAQPATNEKLFF. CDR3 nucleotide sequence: TGCAGTGCTCAGCCCGCAACTAATGAAAAACTGTTTTTT.

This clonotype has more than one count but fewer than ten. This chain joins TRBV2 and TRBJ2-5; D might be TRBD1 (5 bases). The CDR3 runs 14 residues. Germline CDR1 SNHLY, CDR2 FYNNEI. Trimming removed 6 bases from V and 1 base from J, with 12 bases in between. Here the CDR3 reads CASRMGQIQETQYF. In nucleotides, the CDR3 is TGTGCCAGCAGGATGGGGCAGATCCAAGAGACCCAGTACTTC.

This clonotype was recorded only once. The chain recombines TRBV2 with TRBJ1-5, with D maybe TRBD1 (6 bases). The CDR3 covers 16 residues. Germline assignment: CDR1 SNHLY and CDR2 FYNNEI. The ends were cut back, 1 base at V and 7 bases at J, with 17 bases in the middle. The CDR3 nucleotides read TGTGCCAGCAGTGAAGTTCTGCAGGGGCTGGGGCAGCCCCAGCATTTT. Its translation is CASSEVLQGLGQPQHF. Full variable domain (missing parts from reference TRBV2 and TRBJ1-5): EPEVTQTPSHQVTQMGQEVILRCVPISNHLYFYWYRQILGQKVEFLVSFYNNEISEKSEIFDDQFSVERPDGSNFTLKIRSTKLEDSAMYFCASSEVLQGLGQPQHFGDGTRLSIL.

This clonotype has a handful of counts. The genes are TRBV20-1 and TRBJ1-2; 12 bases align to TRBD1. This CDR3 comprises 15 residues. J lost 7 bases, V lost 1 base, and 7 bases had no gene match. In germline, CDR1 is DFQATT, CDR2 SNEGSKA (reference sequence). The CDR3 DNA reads TGCAGTGCTAGAGGGGGACAGGGGGCGCCGACTGGCTACACCTTC. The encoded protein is CSARGGQGAPTGYTF.

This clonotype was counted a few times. The CDR3 bases are TGTGCCTGGAGTCCCAGCAGGTTCGGGAACGAGCAGTACTTC. It codes for CAWSPSRFGNEQYF. The V gene is TRBV30, the J gene TRBJ2-7; D is perhaps TRBD2 (5 bases). V dropped 2 bases and J dropped 5 bases, with 16 bases sitting between them. CDR3 length: 14 residues. Germline V gene lookup returns CDR1 GTSNPN and CDR2 SVGIG (reference sequence).

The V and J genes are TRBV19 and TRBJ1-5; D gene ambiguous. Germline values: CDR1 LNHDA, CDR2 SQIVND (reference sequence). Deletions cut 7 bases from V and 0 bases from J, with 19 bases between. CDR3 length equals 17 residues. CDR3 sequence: CASMRNHGSYSNQPQHF. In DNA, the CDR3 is TGTGCCAGTATGCGGAACCACGGGAGCTATAGCAATCAGCCCCAGCATTTT.

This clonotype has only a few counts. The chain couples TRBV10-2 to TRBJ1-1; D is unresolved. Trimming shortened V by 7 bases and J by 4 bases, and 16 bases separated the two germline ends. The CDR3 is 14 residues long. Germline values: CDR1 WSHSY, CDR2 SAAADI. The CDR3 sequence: CASNVGGSITEAFF. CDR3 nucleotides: TGCGCCAGCAACGTGGGAGGTAGTATCACTGAAGCTTTCTTT.

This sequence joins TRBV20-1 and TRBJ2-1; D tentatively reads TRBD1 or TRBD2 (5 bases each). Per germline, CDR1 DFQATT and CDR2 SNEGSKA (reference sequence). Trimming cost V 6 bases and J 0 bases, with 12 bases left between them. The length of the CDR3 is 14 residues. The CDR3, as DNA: TGCAGTGCCGGGGACCCACTCTCCTACAATGAGCAGTTCTTC. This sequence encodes CSAGDPLSYNEQFF.

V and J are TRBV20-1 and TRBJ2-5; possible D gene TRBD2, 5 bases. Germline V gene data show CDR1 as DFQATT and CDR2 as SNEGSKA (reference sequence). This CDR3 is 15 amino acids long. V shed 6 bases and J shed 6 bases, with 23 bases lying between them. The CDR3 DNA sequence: TGCAGTGCCACGGTTCCGACCGGGGATAGGAAGACCCAGTACTTC. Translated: CSATVPTGDRKTQYF.

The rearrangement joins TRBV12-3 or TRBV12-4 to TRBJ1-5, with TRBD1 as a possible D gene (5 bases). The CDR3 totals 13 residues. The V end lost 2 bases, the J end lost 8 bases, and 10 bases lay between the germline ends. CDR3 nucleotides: TGTGCCAGCAGTTTAATCCGGGGGGAGCCCCAGCATTTT. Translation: CASSLIRGEPQHF.